Listed here are 14 T cell receptor beta chains from one sample, sequenced in a study of PD-1 blockade in classical Hodgkin lymphoma. Libraries were prepared by immunoSEQ multiplex PCR; TCRdb keeps only in-frame clonotypes and omits some of them. The table includes 60,000 to 75,000 clones, over 85% detected once. Every patient experienced relapse after autologous stem cell transplantation, and brentuximab vedotin exposure varied. The input for sequencing was peripheral blood mononuclear cells (PBMCs), taken at baseline. The receptors stem from a human donor with classical Hodgkin lymphoma.

CDR3 in amino acids: CASSPRDRVNEQFF. As DNA, the CDR3 is TGTGCCAGCAGCCCCCGGGACAGGGTCAATGAGCAGTTCTTC. This rearrangement joins TRBV6-5 to TRBJ2-1; 9 bases are a match to TRBD1. With 6 bases clipped from V and 6 bases from J, the junction kept 6 bases outside the gene matches. CDR3 length: 14 residues. Germline V lookup: CDR1 MNHEY, CDR2 SVGAGI.

The V call is TRBV7-2, the J call TRBJ1-2, with D maybe TRBD1 (5 bases). V lost 5 bases, J lost 5 bases, and 24 bases lay in between. The CDR3 is 17 residues long. In germline, CDR1 is SGHTA, CDR2 FQGNSA. This CDR3 reads CASSPGGPGVRSYGYTF. CDR3 sequence (DNA): TGTGCCAGCAGCCCTGGGGGACCCGGGGTTAGGTCGTATGGCTACACCTTC.

The genes are TRBV29-1 and TRBJ2-5; 7 nucleotides agree with TRBD1. Germline loops: CDR1 SQVTM, CDR2 ANQGSEA. V gave up 0 bases and J gave up 5 bases; unmatched junction bases: 12. The CDR3 has 16 residues. The CDR3 is CSVEDPPGGLGETQYF. CDR3 sequence (DNA): TGCAGCGTTGAAGATCCGCCAGGGGGTTTGGGCGAGACCCAGTACTTC.

The chain carries TRBV7-9 and TRBJ2-7; D ambiguous. Trimming stripped 2 bases from V and 0 bases from J, with 5 bases between. The V gene's germline CDR1 is SEHNR and CDR2 FQNEAQ (reference sequence). The CDR3 loop spans 13 amino acids. CDR3 bases: TGTGCCAGCAGCTTACCAGCCTCCTACGAGCAGTACTTC. Protein: CASSLPASYEQYF.

The chain is built from TRBV19 and TRBJ2-1; tentative D call: TRBD1 (5 bases). Between the trimmed V and J ends, which lost 0 bases and 4 bases, there was a span of 10 bases. The germline V gene has CDR1 LNHDA and CDR2 SQIVND (reference sequence). This CDR3 has 15 amino acids. The CDR3 here is CASSIDGAEYNEQFF. The CDR3 bases are TGTGCCAGTAGTATAGATGGGGCTGAATACAATGAGCAGTTCTTC.

This clone occurred once. The chain is built from TRBV18 and TRBJ2-1; D is unclear. Germline CDR1 reads KGHSH; CDR2 reads LQKENI. Trimming pared 4 bases from V and 6 bases from J, leaving 1 base between. The CDR3 has 10 amino acids. The CDR3 DNA sequence: TGTGCCAGCTCACTCAATGAGCAGTTCTTC. Encoded protein: CASSLNEQFF.

In the case of this clone: A single base separates this from a much larger clone, so it may be a read error. The identical CDR3 is also encoded by other nucleotide sequences in the sample. The chain uses TRBV19 and TRBJ1-1; no clear D. Per germline, CDR1 LNHDA and CDR2 SQIVND (reference sequence). V lost 1 base and J 1 base, leaving 1 base between the germline ends. The CDR3 sequence is 12 residues long. The CDR3 loop reads CASSIGNTEAFF. In DNA form, the CDR3 reads TGTGCCAGTAGTATAGGGAACACTGAAGCTTTCTTT.

The chain joins TRBV30 to TRBJ2-2; D is possibly TRBD2 (6 bases). This CDR3 contains 15 residues. The V end was cut by 4 bases, the J end by 4 bases, with 16 bases between. Germline V gives CDR1 GTSNPN, CDR2 SVGIG (reference sequence). This CDR3 reads CAWISRGSGTGELFF. CDR3 in DNA: TGTGCCTGGATATCGCGGGGCTCGGGCACCGGGGAGCTGTTTTTT.

V usage is TRBV2 and J usage is TRBJ2-7; weak D call: TRBD2 (6 bases). Trimming removed 3 bases from V and 1 base from J, with 13 bases in between. This CDR3 has 15 residues. Germline V lookup: CDR1 SNHLY, CDR2 FYNNEI. This CDR3 reads CASSDFGRGSYEQYF. CDR3 in DNA: TGTGCCAGCAGTGATTTCGGGAGAGGGTCCTACGAGCAGTACTTC.

The rearrangement uses TRBV18 and TRBJ2-7; D gene uncertain. The V and J ends lost 4 bases and 4 bases respectively, with 8 bases between them. Germline assignment: CDR1 KGHSH and CDR2 LQKENI. CDR3 size: 12 residues. CDR3 sequence reads: CASSLEEYEQYF. CDR3 DNA: TGTGCCAGCTCACTAGAGGAATACGAGCAGTACTTC.

The CDR3 protein is CASSLGRGETQYF. The CDR3 DNA sequence: TGCGCCAGCAGCCTAGGACGGGGCGAGACCCAGTACTTC. The chain joins TRBV5-1 to TRBJ2-5; either TRBD1 or TRBD2 may supply D (5 bases each). The CDR3 length is 13 residues. The germline CDR1 and CDR2 sequences are SGHRS and YFSETQ. V was trimmed by 4 bases and J by 5 bases, leaving 12 bases between them.

This chain joins TRBV28 and TRBJ2-1, with 10 bases that match TRBD2. V trimming: 6 bases; J trimming: 7 bases; junction bases outside the gene matches: 9. Germline V CDR1 and CDR2: MDHEN, SYDVKM. The CDR3 contains 15 residues. The CDR3 bases are TGTGCCAGCAGGCCGGGACTAGCGTTTTCTAATGAGCAGTTCTTC. Its protein is CASRPGLAFSNEQFF.

This chain connects TRBV5-1 to TRBJ2-7; 8 positions agree with TRBD1. Germline lookup yields CDR1 SGHRS and CDR2 YFSETQ. CDR3 length: 13 residues. V gave up 5 bases and J gave up 2 bases; unmatched junction bases: 3. The CDR3: CASRTGVAYEQYF. In nucleotides, the CDR3 is TGCGCCAGCAGGACAGGGGTAGCCTACGAGCAGTACTTC.

This clone was seen a few times. The chain combines TRBV4-1 with TRBJ2-1; 7 nucleotides match TRBD2. The CDR3 runs 15 residues. V lost 1 base to trimming and J lost 8 bases; unmatched junction nucleotides: 8. Germline assignment: CDR1 MGHRA and CDR2 YSYEKL. The CDR3 loop is CASSQAAGTTHEQFF. The CDR3 DNA reads as TGCGCCAGCAGCCAAGCTGCCGGGACTACCCATGAGCAGTTCTTC.